This T cell receptor beta chain was captured by sequencing in a study of Ad26.COV2.S vaccination and SARS-CoV-2 variants. Looking at the study overall: In the study, Ad26.COV2.S was injected intramuscularly once, or twice 56 days apart. Study-level findings and limits: Relative to placebo recipients, vaccine recipients exhibited elevated spike-specific TCR breadth. Participants given vaccine showed non-spike TCR breadth similar to that of placebo recipients.

Treatment of the sample: approximately 18 received Ad26.COV2.S at low or high dose, single or two shots; about 5 received placebo; per-sample allocation not given. Sampling occurred on day 63 after the first vaccine or placebo injection. Based in Boston, the donor was an adult of 18-55 years. Libraries were prepared by immunoSEQ multiplex PCR; TCRdb keeps only in-frame clonotypes and omits some of them. Here the sample spans approximately 460,000 clones, approximately 90% being singletons. A note on this clone: Its antigen is unknown.

The clonotype was recovered from a person between 18 and 65 years old who received the Ad26.COV2.S COVID-19 vaccine or a placebo. The sequenced sample was peripheral blood, obtained in a trial of Ad26.COV2.S vaccine versus placebo.

The CDR3 nucleotides read TGTGCCAGCAGCTTGTTGGGGGTAGGCTCTGGGGCCAACGTCCTGACTTTC. Its translation is CASSLLGVGSGANVLTF. V usage is TRBV5-6 and J usage is TRBJ2-6; D is tentatively TRBD1 or TRBD2 (5 bases each). Germline V CDR1 and CDR2: SGHDT, YYEEEE. The CDR3 has 17 amino acids. V lost 1 base and J 0 bases, leaving 11 bases between the germline ends.